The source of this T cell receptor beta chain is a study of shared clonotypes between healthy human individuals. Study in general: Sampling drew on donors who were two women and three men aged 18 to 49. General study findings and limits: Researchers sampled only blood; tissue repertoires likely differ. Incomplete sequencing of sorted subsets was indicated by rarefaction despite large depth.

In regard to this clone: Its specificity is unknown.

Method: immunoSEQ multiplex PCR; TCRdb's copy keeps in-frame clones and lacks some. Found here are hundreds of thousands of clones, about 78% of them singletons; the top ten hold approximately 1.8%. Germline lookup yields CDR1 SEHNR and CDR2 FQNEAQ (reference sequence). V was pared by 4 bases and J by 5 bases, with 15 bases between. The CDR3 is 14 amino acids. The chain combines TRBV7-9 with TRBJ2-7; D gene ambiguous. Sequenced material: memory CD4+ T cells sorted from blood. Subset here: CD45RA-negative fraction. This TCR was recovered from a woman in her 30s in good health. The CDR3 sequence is CASSSGLTRDEQYF. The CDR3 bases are TGTGCCAGCAGCTCGGGTTTAACCCGGGACGAGCAGTACTTC.